The subject of this entry is one TCR beta chain. Its antigen is currently unknown. This specimen belongs to a study of blood T cells in healthy people across ages. Study-wide results and limits: There was a strong correlation between TCR beta diversity and naive T cell percentage. Fewer expanded clones and more diversity marked long-lived versus aged donors. The recorded TCR beta diversity per million T cells decreased in a roughly linear manner with age.

For the second PCR, which ran for 7 to 11 cycles, a sample-barcoded 5' primer and a J-beta primer mix were used. MiXCR, run by TCRdb on the 5' RACE reads, gives a single entry per CDR3 protein. The profile shows about 780,000 distinct CDR3 sequences, 55% to 65% of them singletons. The germline V gene has CDR1 SGHNT and CDR2 YYREEE (reference sequence). This CDR3 is built from 15 residues. The ends lost 3 bases at V and 1 base at J; junction bases unmatched: 7. Investigators took approximately 9.4 milliliters of peripheral blood from every donor. This chain links TRBV5-4 with TRBJ2-7; 7 bases are shared with TRBD1. This clonotype originated in a man aged 25 to 40 in good health. Sequenced material: blood. The CDR3 DNA is TGTGCCAGCAGCTGGGATGCGACAGGGTCCTACGAGCAGTACTTC. It encodes CASSWDATGSYEQYF.